The source of this T cell receptor beta chain is a study of human T cells and chemical hapten exposure. TCRdb re-analysed the RACE reads in MiXCR, keeping a single row per CDR3 protein. Of about 360,000 distinct CDR3 sequences listed, approximately 6.9% are singletons. Germline V lookup: CDR1 SGHAT, CDR2 FQNNGV. The J segment lost 7 bases and the V segment lost 4 bases, leaving 5 bases of the junction unmatched. The CDR3 extends over 13 amino acids. Sample time point: patch test 1, 2 weeks after DPC sensitization. Treatment defined: therapeutic diphenylcyclopropenone sensitization with weekly scalp DPC.

The sequence derives from a woman younger than 30 with alopecia areata. Some clones in this sample may be carry-over from other donors' samples. Material: whole blood, obtained in connection with sensitization to the hapten diphenylcyclopropenone (DPC). The chain has TRBV11-2 and TRBJ1-1, with 8 bases matching TRBD1. The CDR3 DNA reads TGTGCCAGCAGCTCATACAGGGGGGTTGAAGCTTTCTTT. It is translated as CASSSYRGVEAFF.